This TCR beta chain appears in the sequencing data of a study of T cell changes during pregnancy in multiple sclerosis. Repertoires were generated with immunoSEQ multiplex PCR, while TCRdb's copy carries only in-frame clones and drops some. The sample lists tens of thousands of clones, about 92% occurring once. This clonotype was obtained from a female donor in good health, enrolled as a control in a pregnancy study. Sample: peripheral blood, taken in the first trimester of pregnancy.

The CDR3 loop reads CASSQRTGHEQYF. DNA of the CDR3: TGTGCCAGCAGCCAACGGACAGGGCACGAGCAGTACTTC. The V and J genes are TRBV4-2 and TRBJ2-7; TRBD1 matches 8 bases. The length of the CDR3 is 13 residues. CDR1 is LGHNA and CDR2 is YNFKEQ in the germline V gene. Trimming removed 2 bases from V and 5 bases from J; junction bases left unmatched: 2.